Sequencing of this TCR beta chain was carried out in a study of blood T cell repertoires in COVID-19. Study summary: Samples representing acute and convalescent COVID-19 were sourced from the United States, Italy and Spain. T cells, B-cell-depleted T cells, or PBMCs provided the cDNA or gDNA that served as material.

Germline CDR1 and CDR2: SGHDT and YYEEEE. Germline trimming cut 5 bases from V and 1 base from J; bases unmatched to any gene: 8. The CDR3 is 16 amino acids. Per the original methods: Amplified reference gene primers provided the basis for estimating nucleated cell counts. Libraries were prepared by immunoSEQ multiplex PCR; TCRdb keeps only in-frame clonotypes and omits some of them. Clone size and V and J calls were adopted from that table, with D and trimming inferred from the DNA. Of about 190,000 clones in the sample, around 85% were seen once. This chain connects TRBV5-6 to TRBJ2-1; 8 positions match TRBD2. Sequencing was done on a sample of peripheral blood. The source is a young man with acute or convalescent COVID-19. The CDR3 nucleotides are TGTGCCAGCAGTTCCGCTAGCGGGCCATCCTACAATGAGCAGTTCTTC. Translated, it gives CASSSASGPSYNEQFF.